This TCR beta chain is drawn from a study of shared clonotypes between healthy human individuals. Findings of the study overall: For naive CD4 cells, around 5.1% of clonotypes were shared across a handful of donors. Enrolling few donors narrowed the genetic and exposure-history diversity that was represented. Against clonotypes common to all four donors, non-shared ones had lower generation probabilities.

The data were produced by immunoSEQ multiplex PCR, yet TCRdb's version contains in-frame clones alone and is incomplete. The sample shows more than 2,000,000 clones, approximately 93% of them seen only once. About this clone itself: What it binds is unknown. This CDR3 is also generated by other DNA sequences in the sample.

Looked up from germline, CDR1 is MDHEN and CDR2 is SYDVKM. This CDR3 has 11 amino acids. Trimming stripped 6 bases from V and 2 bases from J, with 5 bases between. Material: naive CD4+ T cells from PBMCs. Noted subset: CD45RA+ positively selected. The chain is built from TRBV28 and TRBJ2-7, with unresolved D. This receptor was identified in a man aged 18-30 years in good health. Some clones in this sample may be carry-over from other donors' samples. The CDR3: CASRRTYEQYF. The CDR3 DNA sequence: TGTGCCAGCAGGAGAACCTACGAGCAGTACTTC.